This entry features one T cell receptor (beta chain) sequence. This specimen belongs to a study of blood T cell repertoires in COVID-19. Study information: The study drew acute and convalescent COVID-19 samples from the United States, Italy and Spain. Sources were T cells, B-cell-depleted T cells, or PBMCs; the material itself was cDNA or gDNA.

Germline lookup yields CDR1 KGHDR and CDR2 SFDVKD. There are 13 residues in the CDR3. V dropped 7 bases and J dropped 14; count of bases not matched to a gene: 5. Original analysis: Amplification with reference gene primers provided the estimates of nucleated cell counts. The method was immunoSEQ multiplex PCR; TCRdb's version includes in-frame clones alone and lacks a portion of them. Clone size and V and J calls were adopted from that table, with D and trimming inferred from the DNA. The data contain approximately 77,000 clones, 75% to 85% of them singletons. The clonotype comes from a woman in her seventies with acute or convalescent COVID-19. The chain uses TRBV24-1 and TRBJ2-1, with TRBD2 identical over 15 bases. Sequenced input: peripheral blood. CDR3 sequence: CATRGTSGGPEFF. The CDR3, as DNA: TGTGCCACCAGGGGGACTAGCGGGGGGCCGGAGTTCTTC.